This TCR beta chain was identified in a study of T-cell reconstitution after alpha-beta-depleted transplantation in children. The CDR3 spans 16 residues. Germline values: CDR1 SEHNR, CDR2 FQNEAQ (reference sequence). V shed 5 bases and J shed 1 base, with 17 bases lying between them. Unique molecular identifiers were used in preparing the TCRbeta library. TCRdb independently ran MiXCR on the PCR reads; one entry per CDR3 protein. Among about 870,000 distinct CDR3 sequences listed, less than 20% were seen once. The clonotype originates from a male patient between 5 and 17 years old who had a stem cell transplant for acute lymphoblastic leukemia, so the T cells may come from the graft donor. The rearrangement links TRBV7-9 to TRBJ1-1; D may be TRBD1 (6 bases). The source material was PBMCs, mostly from graft donor cells, sampled 360 days after TCRalphabeta/CD19-depleted stem cell transplant. CDR3 sequence (DNA): TGTGCCAGCAGCCCCCGGACAGTCCCAGGGAACACTGAAGCTTTCTTT. Encoded protein: CASSPRTVPGNTEAFF.